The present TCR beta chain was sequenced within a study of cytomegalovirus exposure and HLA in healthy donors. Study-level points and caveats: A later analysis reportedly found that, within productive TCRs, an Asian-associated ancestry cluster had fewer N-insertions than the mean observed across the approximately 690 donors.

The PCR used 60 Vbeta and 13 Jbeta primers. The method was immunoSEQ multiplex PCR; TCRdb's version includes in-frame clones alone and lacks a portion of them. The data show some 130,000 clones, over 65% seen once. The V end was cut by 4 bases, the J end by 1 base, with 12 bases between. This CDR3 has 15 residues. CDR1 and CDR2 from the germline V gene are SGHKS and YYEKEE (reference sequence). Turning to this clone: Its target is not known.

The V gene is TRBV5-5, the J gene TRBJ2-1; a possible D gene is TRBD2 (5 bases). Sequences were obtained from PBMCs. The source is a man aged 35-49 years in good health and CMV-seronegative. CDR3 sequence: CASSRLSGSYNEQFF. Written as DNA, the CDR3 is TGTGCCAGCAGCCGACTGAGCGGTTCCTACAATGAGCAGTTCTTC.